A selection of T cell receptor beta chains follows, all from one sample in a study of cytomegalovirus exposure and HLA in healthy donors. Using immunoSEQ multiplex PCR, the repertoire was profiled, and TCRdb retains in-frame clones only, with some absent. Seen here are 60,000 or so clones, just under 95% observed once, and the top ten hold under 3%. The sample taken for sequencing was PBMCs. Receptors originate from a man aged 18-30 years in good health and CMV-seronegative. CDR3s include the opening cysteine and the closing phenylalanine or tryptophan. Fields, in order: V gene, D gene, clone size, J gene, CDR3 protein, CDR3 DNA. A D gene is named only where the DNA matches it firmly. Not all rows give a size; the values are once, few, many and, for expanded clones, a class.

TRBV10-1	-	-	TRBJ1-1	CASSDGGVMNTEAFF	TGCGCCAGCAGTGACGGGGGGGTCATGAACACTGAAGCTTTCTTT
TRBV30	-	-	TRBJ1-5	CAWSRDTKQPQHF	TGTGCCTGGAGCCGGGACACAAAACAGCCCCAGCATTTT
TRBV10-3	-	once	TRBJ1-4	CAIRRGEGEKLFF	TGTGCCATCCGTCGGGGGGAGGGTGAAAAACTGTTTTTT
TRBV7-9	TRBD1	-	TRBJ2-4	CASSSGDRGDIQYF	TGTGCCAGCAGCTCTGGGGACAGGGGGGACATTCAGTACTTC
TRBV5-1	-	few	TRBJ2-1	CASSPQTGNNEQFF	TGCGCCAGCAGCCCACAGACAGGCAACAATGAGCAGTTCTTC
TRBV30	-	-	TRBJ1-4	CAWSQRVREKLFF	TGTGCCTGGAGCCAGCGGGTGCGAGAAAAACTGTTTTTT
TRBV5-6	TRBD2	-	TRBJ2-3	CASSLSTSGRADTQYF	TGTGCCAGCAGCTTGTCGACTAGCGGGAGGGCAGATACGCAGTATTTT
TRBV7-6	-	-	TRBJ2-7	CASSPQTGSSYEQYF	TGTGCCAGCAGCCCTCAGACAGGTAGCTCCTACGAGCAGTACTTC
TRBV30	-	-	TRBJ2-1	CAWSVYYEQFF	TGTGCCTGGAGTGTTTACTATGAGCAGTTCTTC
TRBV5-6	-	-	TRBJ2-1	CASSLWALVINNEQFF	TGTGCCAGCAGCTTGTGGGCACTAGTAATCAACAATGAGCAGTTCTTC
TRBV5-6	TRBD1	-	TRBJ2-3	CASIRQGLGRFDTQYF	TGTGCCAGCATCAGACAGGGTTTGGGACGCTTTGATACGCAGTATTTT
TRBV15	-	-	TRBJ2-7	CATSRSDSIYEQYF	TGTGCCACCAGCAGGTCGGACTCTATCTACGAGCAGTACTTC
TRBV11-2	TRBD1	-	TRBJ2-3	CASSPRDRAFDTQYF	TGTGCCAGCAGTCCCCGGGACAGGGCATTTGATACGCAGTATTTT
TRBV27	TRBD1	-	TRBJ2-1	CASSSRDRGYEQFF	TGTGCCAGTTCTTCCCGGGACAGGGGCTATGAGCAGTTCTTC
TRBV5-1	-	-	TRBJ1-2	CASSLSGWGYTF	TGCGCCAGCAGCTTGTCGGGTTGGGGCTACACCTTC
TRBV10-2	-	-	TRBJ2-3	CASSESIRGRWGHTQYF	TGCGCCAGCAGTGAGTCGATTCGTGGGAGATGGGGGCATACGCAGTATTTT
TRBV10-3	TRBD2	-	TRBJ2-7	CAISELAGAYEQYF	TGTGCCATCAGTGAGCTAGCGGGGGCCTACGAGCAGTACTTC
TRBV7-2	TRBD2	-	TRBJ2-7	CASSFPTSGRVLRDEQYF	TGTGCCAGCAGCTTCCCGACTAGCGGGAGGGTCCTCCGCGACGAGCAGTACTTC
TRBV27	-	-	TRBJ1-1	CASSFRGGTEAFF	TGTGCCAGCAGTTTCAGGGGTGGTACTGAAGCTTTCTTT
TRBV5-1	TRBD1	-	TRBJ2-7	CASSLDRGYEQYF	TGCGCCAGCAGCTTGGACAGGGGCTACGAGCAGTACTTC
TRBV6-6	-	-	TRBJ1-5	CASSYSIYYSNQPQHF	TGTGCCAGCAGTTACTCGATCTATTATAGCAATCAGCCCCAGCATTTT
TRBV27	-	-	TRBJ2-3	CASRSGLPDTQYF	TGTGCCAGCCGAAGCGGGCTTCCAGATACGCAGTATTTT
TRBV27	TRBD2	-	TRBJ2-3	CASIPGTSGRPSRDTQYF	TGTGCCAGCATCCCTGGGACTAGCGGGAGGCCCTCGAGAGATACGCAGTATTTT
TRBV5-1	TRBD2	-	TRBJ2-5	CASSPGGSSETQYF	TGCGCCAGCAGCCCGGGGGGTAGTTCGGAGACCCAGTACTTC
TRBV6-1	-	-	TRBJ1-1	CATQTGNTEAFF	TGTGCCACCCAGACGGGGAACACTGAAGCTTTCTTT
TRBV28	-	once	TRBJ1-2	CASSLSAGSLDYGYTF	TGTGCCAGCAGTTTAAGCGCCGGATCGTTGGACTATGGCTACACCTTC
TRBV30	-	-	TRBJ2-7	CAWTGVSYEQYF	TGTGCCTGGACAGGGGTATCCTACGAGCAGTACTTC
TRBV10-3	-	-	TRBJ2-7	CAISDTGGGRYEQYF	TGTGCCATCAGTGATACAGGAGGAGGGCGATACGAGCAGTACTTC
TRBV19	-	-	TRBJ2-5	CASSIVTAETQYF	TGTGCCAGTAGTATAGTCACAGCAGAGACCCAGTACTTC
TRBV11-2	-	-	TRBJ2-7	CASSLEPGSLAYEQYF	TGTGCCAGCAGCTTAGAACCGGGATCTCTTGCCTACGAGCAGTACTTC
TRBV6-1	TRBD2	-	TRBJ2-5	CASSESWSGGRRETQYF	TGTGCCAGCAGTGAAAGTTGGTCGGGAGGGAGAAGGGAGACCCAGTACTTC
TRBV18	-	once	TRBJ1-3	CASSPPRTNHYSGNTIYF	TGTGCCAGCTCACCACCGAGAACAAACCACTACTCTGGAAACACCATATATTTT
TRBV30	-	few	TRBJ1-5	CAWSVPGLQPQHF	TGTGCCTGGAGTGTCCCGGGACTTCAGCCCCAGCATTTT
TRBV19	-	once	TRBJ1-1	CASTNSGRRDLNTEAFF	TGTGCCAGTACCAATAGTGGAAGGAGGGACTTGAACACTGAAGCTTTCTTT
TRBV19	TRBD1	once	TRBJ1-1	CASSITGVGTEAFF	TGTGCCAGTAGCATTACAGGGGTCGGGACTGAAGCTTTCTTT
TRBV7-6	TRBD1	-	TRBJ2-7	CASSSQGFNSEQYF	TGTGCCAGCAGCTCACAGGGGTTCAACTCCGAGCAGTACTTC
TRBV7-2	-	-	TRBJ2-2	CASSIDRSNTGELFF	TGTGCCAGCAGTATTGACAGGTCGAACACCGGGGAGCTGTTTTTT
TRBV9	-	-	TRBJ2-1	CASSPGGAPYNEQFF	TGTGCCAGCAGCCCCGGGGGAGCCCCCTACAATGAGCAGTTCTTC
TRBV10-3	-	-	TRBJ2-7	CAISGTSYEQYF	TGTGCCATCAGTGGGACTTCCTACGAGCAGTACTTC
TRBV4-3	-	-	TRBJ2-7	CASSQALMTVAPYEQYF	TGCGCCAGCAGCCAAGCCCTCATGACAGTAGCCCCCTACGAGCAGTACTTC
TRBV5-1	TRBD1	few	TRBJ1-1	CASSQTGTGYTEAFF	TGCGCCAGCAGCCAAACTGGGACAGGCTACACTGAAGCTTTCTTT
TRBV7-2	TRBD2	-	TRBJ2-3	CASSLTSGPDTQYF	TGTGCCAGCAGCTTGACTAGCGGTCCAGATACGCAGTATTTT
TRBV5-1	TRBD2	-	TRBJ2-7	CASSPLNGGGSSEQYF	TGCGCCAGCAGCCCACTGAACGGGGGGGGTTCGTCCGAGCAGTACTTC